These 8 T cell receptor beta chains were all obtained from the same sample, sequenced in a study of human T cells and chemical hapten exposure. TCRdb independently ran MiXCR on the RACE reads; one entry per CDR3 protein. The sample lists about 380,000 distinct CDR3 sequences; 5.1% were seen once. This sample's time point: pre-sensitization, week 0. The treatment is: therapeutic diphenylcyclopropenone sensitization with weekly scalp DPC. Source: whole blood, taken in connection with sensitization to the hapten diphenylcyclopropenone (DPC). The receptors originated from a woman between 50 and 59 years old with alopecia areata. Some clones in this sample may be carry-over from other donors' samples.

V and J are TRBV7-9 and TRBJ1-2; 7 bases line up with TRBD1. This CDR3 is built from 14 residues. The germline gives CDR1 SEHNR, CDR2 FQNEAQ (reference sequence). With 3 bases clipped from V and 1 base from J, the junction kept 2 bases outside the gene matches. CDR3 coding DNA: TGTGCCAGCAGCTTCACAGGGGATAACTATGGCTACACCTTC. This codes for CASSFTGDNYGYTF.

This clonotype was picked up many times. The chain recombines TRBV3-1 with TRBJ2-2, with 7 bases identical to TRBD1. CDR1 LGHDT and CDR2 YNNKEL come from the germline V gene (reference sequence). J was trimmed by 5 bases and V by 4 bases; bases with no gene match: 4. The CDR3 consists of 14 residues. For the CDR3, the DNA is TGTGCCAGCAGCCTCGGGACAGAAACCGGGGAGCTGTTTTTT. Its protein is CASSLGTETGELFF.

This clonotype was detected ten times or more. This chain uses TRBV7-2 with TRBJ2-4; 13 bases agree with TRBD2. The CDR3 runs 16 residues. Unmatched junction bases numbered 7, after V lost 1 base and J lost 10 bases. In germline, CDR1 is SGHTA, CDR2 FQGNSA. CDR3 protein: CASSLEWGLAGNIQYF. CDR3 bases: TGTGCCAGCAGCTTAGAATGGGGACTAGCGGGGAATATTCAGTACTTC.

The chain employs TRBV4-3 and TRBJ2-1; D is ambiguous. The germline V and J ends were trimmed by 0 bases and 12 bases, with 6 bases remaining between them. CDR1 is LGHNA, CDR2 YSLEER, per germline. This CDR3 comprises 11 residues. CDR3 bases: TGCGCCAGCAGCCAAGATCTGTGGCAGTTCTTC. As protein: CASSQDLWQFF.

The sample holds a few counts of this clonotype. The chain uses TRBV5-4 and TRBJ2-5; 8 bases line up with TRBD1. This CDR3 is 14 amino acids long. The J segment lost 4 bases and the V segment lost 3 bases, leaving 5 bases of the junction unmatched. From germline, CDR1 is SGHNT and CDR2 YYREEE (reference sequence). CDR3 nucleotides: TGTGCCAGCAGCTCCGGACAGGGCGCAGAGACCCAGTACTTC. Translated, it gives CASSSGQGAETQYF.

The V call is TRBV30, the J call TRBJ1-5; 8 bases map to TRBD1. The CDR3 extends over 18 amino acids. Trimming took 1 base from V and 0 from J; bases not matched to a gene: 11. Germline CDR1 reads GTSNPN; CDR2 reads SVGIG (reference sequence). CDR3 protein: CAWSGGTGDPYSNQPQHF. In nucleotides, the CDR3 is TGTGCCTGGAGTGGAGGGACAGGCGACCCTTATAGCAATCAGCCCCAGCATTTT.

This clonotype has at least ten counts. This rearrangement joins TRBV28 to TRBJ2-7, with a possible D match to TRBD2 (6 bases). V was trimmed by 6 bases and J by 3 bases, leaving 12 bases between them. CDR3 length: 13 residues. The germline V gene encodes CDR1 MDHEN and CDR2 SYDVKM. CDR3 region: CASRTGGFYEQYF. CDR3 nucleotides: TGTGCCAGCAGAACCGGGGGTTTCTACGAGCAGTACTTC.

The DNA for the CDR3 is TGTGCTAGTGGTTTGTGGACAGGGGGGAATGAGCAGTTCTTC. Amino acid sequence: CASGLWTGGNEQFF. The chain recombines TRBV12-5 with TRBJ2-1; 10 nucleotides match TRBD1. Germline V gene data show CDR1 as LGHNT and CDR2 as FRNRAP. This CDR3 region has 14 residues. V lost 2 bases and J lost 7; bases outside the gene matches: 2.